The 9 T cell receptor beta chains given below trace back to one sample, sequenced in a study of OX40 agonist ivuxolimab in advanced cancers. Here immunoSEQ multiplex PCR was the method, and the copy in TCRdb shows in-frame clones only, minus some. The data hold over 100,000 clones, with 90% observed a single time. The source was CD4+ or CD8+ T cells sorted from blood, collected in a trial of the OX40 agonist ivuxolimab. These receptors all come from an adult with an advanced solid tumor such as melanoma, head and neck, liver or kidney cancer.

The CDR3 sequence: CASSGRQATSTDTQYF. The CDR3 region has the DNA TGTGCCAGCAGCGGGCGACAGGCCACTAGCACAGATACGCAGTATTTT. V is TRBV7-2 and J is TRBJ2-3; possibly TRBD1 for D (6 bases). The ends were cut back, 5 bases at V and 0 bases at J, with 15 bases in the middle. Germline lookup yields CDR1 SGHTA and CDR2 FQGNSA. CDR3 length: 16 residues.

The V and J genes are TRBV6-5 and TRBJ1-5, with D unclear. The CDR3 has 13 residues. Per the germline V gene, CDR1 is MNHEY and CDR2 is SVGAGI. The V and J ends lost 5 bases and 4 bases respectively, with 9 bases between them. The CDR3 reads CASSATINQPQHF. The CDR3 DNA is TGTGCCAGCAGTGCAACCATAAATCAGCCCCAGCATTTT.

CDR3: CASSQDVDYTF. Here the CDR3 DNA reads TGCGCCAGCAGCCAAGACGTCGACTACACCTTC. This rearrangement joins TRBV4-3 to TRBJ1-2; D call uncertain. Germline lookup yields CDR1 LGHNA and CDR2 YSLEER. V was cut by 0 bases and J by 10 bases, with 6 bases left in between. The CDR3 is 11 residues long.

This clone was seen once. The chain uses TRBV6-1 and TRBJ2-2; 7 bases match TRBD1. The length of the CDR3 is 15 residues. CDR1 is MNHNS and CDR2 is SASEGT in the germline V gene. J gave up 1 base and V 6 bases, and 5 bases lay outside the gene matches. CDR3 coding DNA: TGTGCCAGCAGCCCAAACAGGGGGAACACCGGGGAGCTGTTTTTT. It encodes CASSPNRGNTGELFF.

CDR3 residues: CASSKTSGSTEQFF. The CDR3 region has the DNA TGTGCCAGCAGCAAGACTAGCGGGAGTACTGAGCAGTTCTTC. The gene calls are TRBV7-3 and TRBJ2-1; 12 nucleotides agree with TRBD2. Germline trimming cut 5 bases from V and 9 bases from J; bases unmatched to any gene: 5. From germline, CDR1 is SGHTA and CDR2 FQGTGA. CDR3 length: 14 residues.

The count of this clone is one. The chain carries TRBV7-2 and TRBJ2-3, with 12 bases identical to TRBD2. This CDR3 has 16 amino acids. Looked up from germline, CDR1 is SGHTA and CDR2 is FQGNSA. V trimming: 5 bases; J trimming: 6 bases; junction bases outside the gene matches: 9. The CDR3 loop reads CASSPSSGRAWDTQYF. CDR3 bases: TGTGCCAGCAGCCCCTCTAGCGGGAGGGCATGGGATACGCAGTATTTT. Using reference TRBV7-2 and TRBJ2-3 for the parts outside the CDR3, the full variable domain is GAGVSQSPSNKVTEKGKDVELRCDPISGHTALYWYRQSLGQGLEFLIYFQGNSAPDKSGLPSDRFSAERTGGSVSTLTIQRTQQEDSAVYLCASSPSSGRAWDTQYFGPGTRLTVL.

This chain links TRBV2 with TRBJ1-6; D is possibly TRBD1 (5 bases). Trimming took off 0 bases at V and 9 bases at J, with 15 bases between the two ends. Germline V gene sequence: CDR1 SNHLY, CDR2 FYNNEI. The CDR3 covers 16 residues. CDR3 loop: CASSEAGQTGGSPLHF. In DNA form, the CDR3 reads TGTGCCAGCAGTGAAGCAGGGCAAACCGGGGGTTCACCCCTCCACTTT.

The V call is TRBV6-5, the J call TRBJ2-2; the D is unclear. Germline assignment: CDR1 MNHEY and CDR2 SVGAGI. V dropped 6 bases and J dropped 5 bases, with 13 bases sitting between them. This CDR3 comprises 14 residues. Here the CDR3 reads CASRSYMATGELFF. The CDR3 DNA follows: TGTGCCAGCAGATCGTACATGGCGACCGGGGAGCTGTTTTTT.

The V call is TRBV5-4, the J call TRBJ2-2; 12 positions match TRBD2. V shed 3 bases, J shed 1 base, and the junction held 1 base outside the gene matches. This CDR3 spans 16 amino acids. CDR1 SGHNT and CDR2 YYREEE come from the germline V gene (reference sequence). The CDR3 sequence is CASSSGLAGNTGELFF. CDR3 nucleotides: TGTGCCAGCAGCTCGGGACTAGCGGGGAACACCGGGGAGCTGTTTTTT.